These T cell receptor beta chains were read from a single sample in a study of cytomegalovirus exposure and HLA in healthy donors. Profiling relied on immunoSEQ multiplex PCR, and the TCRdb table lists in-frame clones only, not all of them. The sample records more than 130,000 clones, about 91% being singletons. The sample consisted of PBMCs. These receptors were collected from a young woman in good health and CMV-seropositive. Both conserved end residues are part of each CDR3. Fields, in order: J gene, D gene, clone size, V gene, CDR3 protein, CDR3 DNA. The D gene is left open where the match is weak. Rows may omit the clone size; those that give it use once, few, many or a size class.

>TRBJ2-6|.|.|TRBV2
CASSGGNGANVLTF
TGTGCCAGCAGTGGAGGGAACGGGGCCAACGTCCTGACTTTC
>TRBJ2-1|TRBD2|.|TRBV10-2
CASSRTSRDNEQFF
TGCGCCAGCAGCAGGACTAGCAGAGACAATGAGCAGTTCTTC
>TRBJ2-1|.|.|TRBV10-3
CAIRDSYNEQFF
TGTGCCATCAGGGACAGTTACAATGAGCAGTTCTTC
>TRBJ2-5|.|.|TRBV27
CATRFSVVATETQYF
TGTGCCACCAGGTTCAGTGTTGTGGCCACGGAGACCCAGTACTTC
>TRBJ2-5|.|.|TRBV18
CASSPRAVQETQYF
TGTGCCAGCTCACCACGGGCAGTCCAAGAGACCCAGTACTTC
>TRBJ2-7|TRBD1|.|TRBV30
CAWRPDRARMREQYF
TGTGCCTGGAGACCGGACAGGGCACGAATGAGGGAGCAGTACTTC
>TRBJ2-7|.|.|TRBV27
CASSNRGAGEQYF
TGTGCCAGCAGTAACCGAGGGGCGGGGGAGCAGTACTTC
>TRBJ1-5|TRBD1|.|TRBV7-8
CASSQGANGNQPQHF
TGTGCCAGCAGCCAGGGGGCGAACGGCAATCAGCCCCAGCATTTT
>TRBJ1-5|.|.|TRBV19
CASSIRGRTGWYQPQHF
TGTGCCAGTAGTATACGAGGGCGGACGGGATGGTATCAGCCCCAGCATTTT
>TRBJ1-6|.|.|TRBV19
CASRYPGNSPLHF
TGTGCCAGTAGGTATCCGGGGAATTCACCCCTCCACTTT
>TRBJ1-5|.|.|TRBV28
CASSFSGISNQPQHF
TGTGCCAGCAGTTTTTCGGGGATTAGCAATCAGCCCCAGCATTTT
>TRBJ1-2|.|.|TRBV5-6
CASSLGRGVGYGYTF
TGTGCCAGCAGCCTGGGACGGGGAGTGGGGTATGGCTACACCTTC
>TRBJ2-1|TRBD2|.|TRBV13
CASSVAGVINEQFF
TGTGCCAGCAGCGTAGCGGGAGTAATCAATGAGCAGTTCTTC
>TRBJ2-5|TRBD1|.|TRBV30
CAYSTGGETQYF
TGTGCCTACTCGACAGGGGGAGAGACCCAGTACTTC
>TRBJ1-4|.|.|TRBV19
CASSIGTRSEKLFF
TGTGCCAGTAGTATCGGGACTCGGAGTGAAAAACTGTTTTTT
>TRBJ1-5|.|.|TRBV4-1
CASSQGQRNQPQHF
TGCGCCAGCAGCCAAGGACAGCGCAATCAGCCCCAGCATTTT
>TRBJ1-1|TRBD1|.|TRBV5-1
CASSRRQGYEAFF
TGCGCCAGCAGCAGACGACAGGGTTATGAAGCTTTCTTT
>TRBJ1-5|.|.|TRBV10-3
CAISEGQDYQPQHF
TGTGCCATCAGTGAGGGGCAGGACTATCAGCCCCAGCATTTT
>TRBJ2-1|.|.|TRBV7-3
CASSPVGGALNEQFF
TGTGCCAGCAGCCCCGTGGGGGGGGCGCTCAATGAGCAGTTCTTC
>TRBJ2-7|.|.|TRBV13
CASSWRALGDYEQYF
TGTGCCAGCAGCTGGAGGGCGCTCGGCGACTACGAGCAGTACTTC
>TRBJ2-3|TRBD2|.|TRBV5-6
CASSGRGRSDTQYF
TGTGCCAGCAGCGGGCGGGGGAGGTCAGATACGCAGTATTTT
>TRBJ2-7|.|.|TRBV28
CASSLSFLPPHEQYF
TGTGCCAGCAGTTTATCGTTTCTCCCCCCCCACGAGCAGTACTTC
>TRBJ1-1|.|.|TRBV7-3
CASSLRMNTEAFF
TGTGCCAGCAGCCTGAGAATGAACACTGAAGCTTTCTTT
>TRBJ2-3|.|.|TRBV7-9
CASSQSRSGGTDTQYF
TGTGCCAGCAGCCAATCTCGGTCAGGGGGGACAGATACGCAGTATTTT
>TRBJ2-7|.|.|TRBV28
CASSLRKEQYF
TGTGCCAGCAGTTTACGTAAAGAGCAGTACTTC
>TRBJ1-1|TRBD1|few|TRBV28
CASSRQGVNTEAFF
TGTGCCAGCAGCAGACAGGGAGTGAACACTGAAGCTTTCTTT
>TRBJ1-1|.|.|TRBV27
CASSSTVLPRTALMFPPEAFF
TGTGCCAGCAGTTCCACGGTTCTCCCAAGGACAGCTTTAATGTTTCCCCCTGAAGCTTTCTTT
>TRBJ1-2|.|.|TRBV30
CAWRGGGYTF
TGTGCCTGGAGGGGAGGTGGCTACACCTTC
>TRBJ2-1|TRBD2|.|TRBV6-5
CASSSPSGSTLDEQFF
TGTGCCAGCAGTTCCCCTAGCGGGAGTACTCTTGATGAGCAGTTCTTC
>TRBJ2-3|TRBD2|once|TRBV4-1
CASSPRSSGSSTDTQYF
TGCGCCAGCAGCCCCAGGTCTAGCGGGAGTAGCACAGATACGCAGTATTTT
>TRBJ2-5|.|.|TRBV5-4
CASSLDRGLETQYF
TGTGCCAGCAGCTTGGATAGAGGGCTGGAGACCCAGTACTTC
>TRBJ2-3|TRBD2|.|TRBV18
CASSPNINGGADASTDTQYF
TGTGCCAGCTCACCAAACATCAACGGGGGGGCTGACGCTAGCACAGATACGCAGTATTTT
>TRBJ2-1|.|.|TRBV7-8
CASRSSEGRYNEQFF
TGTGCCAGCAGATCTAGCGAGGGGAGGTACAATGAGCAGTTCTTC
>TRBJ1-1|.|.|TRBV11-1
CASSTRKGDLNTEAFF
TGTGCCAGCAGCACCCGGAAGGGGGACCTGAACACTGAAGCTTTCTTT
>TRBJ1-1|.|.|TRBV19
CASKISGVATEAFF
TGTGCCAGTAAGATATCGGGGGTGGCCACTGAAGCTTTCTTT
>TRBJ2-7|TRBD2|.|TRBV28
CASSTSSSGSREQYF
TGTGCCAGCAGCACCTCTTCTAGCGGGAGTCGGGAGCAGTACTTC
>TRBJ1-3|.|.|TRBV29-1
CSVESPPIDTIYF
TGCAGCGTTGAATCCCCCCCCATAGACACCATATATTTT
>TRBJ2-3|.|.|TRBV4-1
CASSQGGSYTDTQYF
TGCGCCAGCAGCCAAGGTGGGAGTTACACAGATACGCAGTATTTT
>TRBJ2-7|.|.|TRBV10-1
CASSEGDSVTNEQYF
TGCGCCAGCAGTGAAGGGGACTCCGTAACCAACGAGCAGTACTTC
>TRBJ1-1|.|.|TRBV27
CASSLLPTTAEAFF
TGTGCCAGCAGTTTATTACCGACTACAGCTGAAGCTTTCTTT